The entry below describes one T cell receptor (beta chain). These data come from a study of PD-L1 blockade in urothelial cancer. Across the study: Timepoints chosen for blood analysis were 3 weeks (second dose) and 6 weeks after treatment start.

The protocol was immunoSEQ multiplex PCR, while the TCRdb copy is restricted to in-frame clones and leaves out a portion. Here the sample spans about 100,000 clones, about 90% being singletons. This CDR3 is built from 12 residues. Germline V gene lookup returns CDR1 SGHDT and CDR2 YYEEEE. V gave up 3 bases and J gave up 4 bases, with 7 bases separating them. The chain combines TRBV5-6 with TRBJ1-1; TRBD1 is a possible D gene (5 bases). This receptor was obtained from a woman aged 80 or older with urothelial cancer. The sample in question was PBMCs, obtained around atezolizumab (anti-PD-L1) treatment. The CDR3 DNA follows: TGTGCCAGCAGCTCAGGGTTCACTGAAGCTTTCTTT. This translates into CASSSGFTEAFF.